These 16 T cell receptor beta chains originate from one sample sequenced in a study of T-cell memory formation after mild COVID-19. TCRdb independently ran MiXCR on the 5' RACE reads; one entry per CDR3 protein. The sample records about 170,000 distinct CDR3 sequences, roughly 13% being singletons. The specimen was PBMCs or a T cell subset sorted from them (not recorded which). The receptor set was obtained from a man younger than 35 who had mild COVID-19 (a few samples of this study predate the infection). Cell type and time point are not known.

This clonotype showed up many times. This rearrangement joins TRBV9 to TRBJ2-7, with TRBD1 as a possible D gene (5 bases). The V and J ends lost 1 base and 2 bases respectively, with 10 bases between them. This CDR3 spans 14 amino acids. CDR1 SGDLS and CDR2 YYNGEE come from the germline V gene. The CDR3 DNA follows: TGTGCCAGCAGCGTACAGGGTGTTCCCTACGAGCAGTACTTC. Its translation is CASSVQGVPYEQYF.

A few counts support this clonotype. CDR3 sequence (DNA): TGTGCCAGCAGTTACCCAGCAAATGAGCAGTTCTTC. It translates to CASSYPANEQFF. The chain carries TRBV6-5 and TRBJ2-1, with no clear D. V lost 2 bases to trimming and J lost 7 bases, with 6 bases between them. This CDR3 contains 12 residues. CDR1 MNHEY and CDR2 SVGAGI come from the germline V gene.

The sample holds a few counts of this clonotype. The chain combines TRBV7-2 with TRBJ2-1; TRBD1 matches at 7 bases. Germline lookup yields CDR1 SGHTA and CDR2 FQGNSA. The ends lost 6 bases at V and 9 bases at J; junction bases unmatched: 14. This CDR3 is 15 amino acids long. In nucleotides, the CDR3 is TGTGCCAGCAGGGGGCAGGGGGATTTTTGGAGTGAGCAGTTCTTC. Its protein product is CASRGQGDFWSEQFF.

This clonotype was recorded many times. The rearrangement links TRBV15 to TRBJ2-5; the D gene is possibly TRBD1 (6 bases). V dropped 5 bases and J dropped 5 bases, with 12 bases sitting between them. CDR1 and CDR2 from the germline V gene are LNHNV and YYDKDF (reference sequence). The CDR3 covers 13 residues. CDR3 DNA: TGTGCCACCAGCGTGGACAGTACGGAGACCCAGTACTTC. Translating gives CATSVDSTETQYF.

This rearrangement joins TRBV20-1 to TRBJ2-7, with TRBD1 identical over 8 bases. Trimming removed 7 bases from V and 4 bases from J; junction bases left unmatched: 9. This CDR3 spans 13 amino acids. Germline V CDR1 and CDR2: DFQATT, SNEGSKA (reference sequence). CDR3 DNA sequence: TGCAGTGTACCGGGACAGGCGAAATACGAGCAGTACGTC. Residues: CSVPGQAKYEQYV.

This clonotype has just one count. The chain is built from TRBV7-3 and TRBJ2-3, with 11 bases matching TRBD2. V lost 5 bases to trimming and J lost 1 base; unmatched junction nucleotides: 5. CDR3 length equals 16 residues. CDR1 is SGHTA, CDR2 FQGTGA, per germline. Here the CDR3 reads CASSLQLAGGTDTQYF. CDR3 DNA: TGTGCCAGCAGCCTACAACTAGCGGGGGGCACAGATACGCAGTATTTT.

This clonotype was observed a few times. The chain couples TRBV7-2 to TRBJ2-7; D is uncertain. Germline-derived CDR1 and CDR2 are SGHTA and FQGNSA. This CDR3 has 13 residues. V gave up 6 bases and J gave up 0 bases, with 9 bases separating them. The CDR3 protein is CASRPRVSYEQYF. CDR3 coding DNA: TGTGCCAGCAGGCCTAGGGTCTCCTACGAGCAGTACTTC.

The chain employs TRBV7-2 and TRBJ1-5, with a tentative D call TRBD1 (5 bases). Per the germline V gene, CDR1 is SGHTA and CDR2 is FQGNSA. The CDR3 contains 16 residues. Trimming removed 0 bases from V and 4 bases from J, with 13 bases in between. CDR3 sequence reads: CASSLAGTVSNQPQHF. The DNA of the CDR3 is TGTGCCAGCAGCTTAGCCGGGACGGTTAGTAATCAGCCCCAGCATTTT.

This clonotype has just a few counts. The chain carries TRBV9 and TRBJ2-6; perhaps TRBD2 as D (5 bases). Trimming stripped 0 bases from V and 3 bases from J, with 16 bases between. The CDR3 length is 18 residues. The germline V gene encodes CDR1 SGDLS and CDR2 YYNGEE. In DNA, the CDR3 is TGTGCCAGCAGCGTAGCTGGCGGACTTCCCCTTGGGGCCAACGTCCTGACTTTC. Its protein product is CASSVAGGLPLGANVLTF.

The rearrangement links TRBV5-1 to TRBJ2-2; possibly TRBD2 for D (5 bases). Germline V gene lookup returns CDR1 SGHRS and CDR2 YFSETQ. The CDR3 is 15 amino acids. V was clipped by 7 bases and J by 0 bases, with 13 bases between them. The CDR3 DNA sequence: TGCGCCAGCGGTCAAAGTAGCGCGAACACCGGGGAGCTGTTTTTT. This codes for CASGQSSANTGELFF.

The table lists this clonotype with many counts. The chain couples TRBV7-3 to TRBJ1-5, with D maybe TRBD1 (5 bases). The CDR3 length is 13 residues. Trimming removed 1 base at V and 6 bases at J, with 7 bases between. Per germline, CDR1 SGHTA and CDR2 FQGTGA. The CDR3 spells CASSLRRGQPQHF. CDR3 DNA: TGTGCCAGCAGCTTAAGGAGGGGTCAGCCCCAGCATTTT.

This clonotype appeared many times. The rearrangement joins TRBV7-2 to TRBJ2-7; D not resolved. The CDR3 runs 15 residues. The germline V and J ends were trimmed by 5 bases and 0 bases, with 14 bases remaining between them. Per the germline V gene, CDR1 is SGHTA and CDR2 is FQGNSA. CDR3 protein: CASSPRHGSSYEQYF. CDR3 DNA sequence: TGTGCCAGCAGCCCGCGCCACGGTAGCTCCTACGAGCAGTACTTC.

This clonotype has a handful of counts. The chain combines TRBV29-1 with TRBJ1-2; D gene unclear. Trimming stripped 0 bases from V and 4 bases from J, with 15 bases between. The CDR3 loop spans 15 amino acids. Germline assignment: CDR1 SQVTM and CDR2 ANQGSEA. The CDR3 region is CSVEDPRLSLYGYTF. The CDR3 nucleotides are TGCAGCGTTGAAGACCCCCGACTTTCCCTCTATGGCTACACCTTC.

The chain has TRBV7-3 and TRBJ1-5; TRBD1 might be the D (5 bases). This CDR3 spans 13 amino acids. The germline V and J ends were trimmed by 5 bases and 7 bases, with 12 bases remaining between them. Germline V gives CDR1 SGHTA, CDR2 FQGTGA. CDR3 in DNA: TGTGCCAGCAGCCCCGCCCGGGGGCAGCCCCAGCATTTT. Its translation: CASSPARGQPQHF.

V usage is TRBV4-2 and J usage is TRBJ1-6; 9 nucleotides match TRBD1. The CDR3 is made up of 17 amino acids. The V segment lost 2 bases and the J segment 14 bases; nucleotides outside the gene matches: 16. CDR1 LGHNA and CDR2 YNFKEQ come from the germline V gene. CDR3 loop: CASSQPDFWTGVFTLHF. Written as DNA, the CDR3 is TGTGCCAGCAGCCAACCCGATTTTTGGACAGGGGTATTCACCCTCCACTTT.

This clonotype was observed a handful of times. The J gene is TRBJ2-2, the V gene TRBV7-3; D may be TRBD2 (6 bases). The CDR3 consists of 14 residues. V was pared by 4 bases and J by 4 bases, with 10 bases between. Looked up from germline, CDR1 is SGHTA and CDR2 is FQGTGA. The CDR3 here is CASSSVGGTGELFF. The CDR3 DNA is TGTGCCAGCAGCTCGGTCGGGGGCACCGGGGAGCTGTTTTTT.